Below are 17 T cell receptor beta chains sequenced from a single sample in a study of immune cell composition in non-small cell lung cancer (dated 2017 in TCRdb). The library was obtained by the immunoSEQ multiplex PCR assay. TCRdb stores this immuneACCESS table with in-frame sequences only. Part of the clones is absent; in the studies checked, under half of the shortfall reflects unresolved V genes, and no reason is known for the rest. The sample records several thousand clones, 65% to 70% of which are singletons. About 7.8% of the sample is held by the ten biggest clonotypes. Sequencing was done on a sample of lung tumor tissue. The receptors stem from a human donor with non-small cell lung cancer.

This clone is labeled as large. The V and J genes are TRBV6-5 and TRBJ1-5, with a possible D match to TRBD1 (6 bases). The CDR3 consists of 15 residues. V lost 9 bases and J 4 bases, leaving 19 bases between the germline ends. The germline CDR1 and CDR2 sequences are MNHEY and SVGAGI. The CDR3 DNA reads as TGTGCCAGTAAACGGAGCAGGGGTGGAAATCAGCCCCAGCATTTT. Amino acids: CASKRSRGGNQPQHF.

The rearrangement joins TRBV6-1 to TRBJ1-4; TRBD1 agrees at 10 bases. This CDR3 comprises 14 residues. V was pared by 5 bases and J by 6 bases, with 3 bases of the junction left unmatched. Germline CDR1 and CDR2: MNHNS and SASEGT. For the CDR3, the DNA is TGTGCCAGCAGTAAGACAGGGGGCGATGAAAAACTGTTTTTT. Its translation is CASSKTGGDEKLFF.

This chain connects TRBV18 to TRBJ1-2, with 10 bases fitting TRBD1. The CDR3 contains 15 residues. V lost 1 base and J lost 4; bases outside the gene matches: 3. Per the germline V gene, CDR1 is KGHSH and CDR2 is LQKENI. The CDR3 DNA is TGTGCCAGCTCACCACGGGACAGGGGAGTCTATGGCTACACCTTC. Protein sequence: CASSPRDRGVYGYTF.

The chain carries TRBV7-6 and TRBJ2-5; D gene unclear. Near its end, the DNA agrees better with TRBJ2-7, so the J call may be wrong. The CDR3 length is 13 residues. Germline V gene lookup returns CDR1 SGHVS and CDR2 FNYEAQ. The CDR3 nucleotides are TGTGCCAGCAGCCCTAGTCCGGTGAACGAGCAGTACTTC. Translation: CASSPSPVNEQYF.

J is TRBJ2-5 and V is TRBV18, with D hard to call. The length of the CDR3 is 13 residues. Germline CDR1 KGHSH, CDR2 LQKENI. Deletions cut 6 bases from V and 1 base from J, with 9 bases between. The CDR3 is CASSPGSQETQYF. CDR3 DNA: TGTGCCAGCTCTCCCGGGTCCCAAGAGACCCAGTACTTC.

Only a few counts were recorded for this clone. In DNA, the CDR3 is TGTGCCAGTAGTATTGGGACAGGGGGCTCCTACAATGAGCAGTTCTTC. This sequence encodes CASSIGTGGSYNEQFF. The chain employs TRBV19 and TRBJ2-1; 11 bases fit TRBD1. The CDR3 consists of 16 residues. With V trimmed by 3 bases and J by 0 bases, 1 base remained unmatched. Germline V gives CDR1 LNHDA, CDR2 SQIVND (reference sequence). The complete variable domain, with remaining parts taken from reference TRBV19 and TRBJ2-1, reads DGGITQSPKYLFRKEGQNVTLSCEQNLNHDAMYWYRQDPGQGLRLIYYSQIVNDFQKGDIAEGYSVSREKKESFPLTVTSAQKNPTAFYLCASSIGTGGSYNEQFFGPGTRLTVL.

CDR3 amino acids: CASSLGTGSGNSPLHF. The CDR3 coding sequence is TGTGCCAGCAGCCTAGGCACAGGTTCAGGGAATTCACCCCTCCACTTT. The chain has TRBV9 and TRBJ1-6; D possibly corresponds to TRBD1 (5 bases). Trimming took off 4 bases at V and 7 bases at J, with 18 bases between the two ends. CDR1 SGDLS and CDR2 YYNGEE come from the germline V gene. The CDR3 spans 16 residues.

V usage is TRBV7-9 and J usage is TRBJ2-7, with 10 bases that match TRBD1. The CDR3 loop spans 14 amino acids. The V and J ends lost 2 bases and 7 bases, in that order; junction bases with no gene match: 5. From germline, CDR1 is SEHNR and CDR2 FQNEAQ (reference sequence). CDR3 residues: CASSLQTGGVEQYF. DNA for the CDR3: TGTGCCAGCAGCTTACAGACAGGGGGCGTAGAGCAGTACTTC.

The chain's CDR3 is CASGGWYEQYF. The CDR3 coding sequence is TGTGCCAGCGGAGGGTGGTACGAGCAGTACTTC. V usage is TRBV2 and J usage is TRBJ2-7; possible D gene TRBD2, 6 bases. V lost 8 bases, J lost 4 bases, and 9 bases lay in between. The CDR3 totals 11 residues. Looked up from germline, CDR1 is SNHLY and CDR2 is FYNNEI.

The rearrangement links TRBV7-9 to TRBJ2-5; TRBD1 aligns across 10 bases. The CDR3 totals 14 residues. V lost 2 bases to trimming and J lost 11 bases; unmatched junction nucleotides: 8. The germline V gene encodes CDR1 SEHNR and CDR2 FQNEAQ (reference sequence). CDR3 sequence reads: CASSLQTGGVEQYF. The CDR3 DNA reads as TGTGCCAGCAGCTTACAGACAGGGGGCGTAGAGCAGTACTTC.

The chain is built from TRBV6-6 and TRBJ1-2; a possible D gene is TRBD1 (5 bases). The V gene's germline CDR1 is MNHNY and CDR2 SVGAGI (reference sequence). The CDR3 length is 13 residues. V was cut by 6 bases and J by 5 bases, with 13 bases left in between. CDR3 sequence: CASSQREGYGYTF. CDR3 DNA sequence: TGTGCCAGCAGCCAGAGGGAGGGGTATGGCTACACCTTC.

V is TRBV5-1 and J is TRBJ1-2; D is unresolved. V shed 4 bases and J shed 2 bases, with 12 bases lying between them. The CDR3 contains 14 residues. Germline V gene data show CDR1 as SGHRS and CDR2 as YFSETQ. The CDR3 loop reads CASSPEPKNYGYTF. The CDR3 bases are TGCGCCAGCAGCCCCGAGCCGAAAAACTATGGCTACACCTTC.

The chain combines TRBV2 with TRBJ1-6, with a weak D call TRBD1 (6 bases). CDR1 and CDR2 (germline): SNHLY, FYNNEI. The V end was cut by 0 bases, the J end by 6 bases, with 15 bases between. The CDR3 runs to 17 residues. CDR3 DNA: TGTGCCAGCAGTGAAGCCCCCGGGACAACCATTAATTCACCCCTCCACTTT. Its translation is CASSEAPGTTINSPLHF.

This clone was recorded a few times. This chain uses TRBV27 with TRBJ2-1; 11 bases line up with TRBD2. The CDR3 extends over 15 amino acids. Looked up from germline, CDR1 is MNHEY and CDR2 is SMNVEV (reference sequence). Trimming removed 4 bases from V and 7 bases from J; junction bases left unmatched: 6. In nucleotides, the CDR3 is TGTGCCAGCAGTTACTTAGCGGGGGGGCCGAATGAGCAGTTCTTC. Protein sequence: CASSYLAGGPNEQFF.

This clone was observed a handful of times. The chain couples TRBV5-6 to TRBJ2-1; 12 bases map to TRBD2. Unmatched junction bases numbered 3, after V lost 1 base and J lost 1 base. The CDR3 totals 17 residues. Germline V gene sequence: CDR1 SGHDT, CDR2 YYEEEE. The CDR3 loop is CASSLTSGRRSYNEQFF. CDR3 DNA sequence: TGTGCCAGCAGCTTGACTAGCGGGAGGAGGTCCTACAATGAGCAGTTCTTC.

The rearrangement joins TRBV28 to TRBJ1-2, with a weak D call TRBD1 (6 bases). CDR3 size: 15 residues. V was shortened by 9 bases and J by 7 bases, with 24 bases between the two germline ends. CDR1 and CDR2 (germline): MDHEN, SYDVKM. The CDR3 DNA follows: TGTGCCAGTGGGCGATTTAACAGGGAATCCGGTGGCTACACCTTC. Protein sequence: CASGRFNRESGGYTF.

This sequence joins TRBV7-6 and TRBJ1-3; D might be TRBD1 (5 bases). V gave up 3 bases and J gave up 0 bases, with 15 bases separating them. Germline V gene data show CDR1 as SGHVS and CDR2 as FNYEAQ. This CDR3 has 17 amino acids. This chain's CDR3 is CASSFRAGTTSGNTIYF. CDR3 nucleotide sequence: TGTGCCAGCAGCTTTCGGGCGGGGACCACCTCTGGAAACACCATATATTTT.